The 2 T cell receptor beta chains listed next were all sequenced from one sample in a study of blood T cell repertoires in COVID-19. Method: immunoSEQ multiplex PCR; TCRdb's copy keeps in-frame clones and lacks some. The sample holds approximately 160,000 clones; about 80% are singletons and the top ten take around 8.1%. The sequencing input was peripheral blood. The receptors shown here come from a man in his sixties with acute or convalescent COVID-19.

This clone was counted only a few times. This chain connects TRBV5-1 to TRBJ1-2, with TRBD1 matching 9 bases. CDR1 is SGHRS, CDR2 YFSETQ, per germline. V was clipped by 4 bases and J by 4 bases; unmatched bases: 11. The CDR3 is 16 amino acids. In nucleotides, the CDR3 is TGCGCCAGCAGCCCCGGGGACAGGGAGCGAGTCTATGGCTACACCTTC. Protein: CASSPGDRERVYGYTF.

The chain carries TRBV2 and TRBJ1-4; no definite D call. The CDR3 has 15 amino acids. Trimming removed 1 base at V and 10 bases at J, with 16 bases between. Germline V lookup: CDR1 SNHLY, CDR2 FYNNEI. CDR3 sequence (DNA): TGTGCCAGCAGTGAAGGGCGGTATAATGATGGAAAACTGTTTTTT. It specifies CASSEGRYNDGKLFF.